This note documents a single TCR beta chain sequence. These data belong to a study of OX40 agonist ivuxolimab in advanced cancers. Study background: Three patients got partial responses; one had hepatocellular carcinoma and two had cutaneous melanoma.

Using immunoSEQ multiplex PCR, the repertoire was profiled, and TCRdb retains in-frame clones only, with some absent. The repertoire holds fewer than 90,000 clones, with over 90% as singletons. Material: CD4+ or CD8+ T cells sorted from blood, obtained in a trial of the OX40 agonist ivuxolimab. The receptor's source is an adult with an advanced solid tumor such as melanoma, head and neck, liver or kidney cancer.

The CDR3: CASSWNYTEAFF. The CDR3 nucleotides are TGTGCCAGCAGCTGGAATTACACTGAAGCTTTCTTT. The rearrangement joins TRBV7-2 to TRBJ1-1; the D is unclear. Trimming cost V 4 bases and J 3 bases, with 6 bases left between them. Per germline, CDR1 SGHTA and CDR2 FQGNSA. The CDR3 is made up of 12 amino acids.